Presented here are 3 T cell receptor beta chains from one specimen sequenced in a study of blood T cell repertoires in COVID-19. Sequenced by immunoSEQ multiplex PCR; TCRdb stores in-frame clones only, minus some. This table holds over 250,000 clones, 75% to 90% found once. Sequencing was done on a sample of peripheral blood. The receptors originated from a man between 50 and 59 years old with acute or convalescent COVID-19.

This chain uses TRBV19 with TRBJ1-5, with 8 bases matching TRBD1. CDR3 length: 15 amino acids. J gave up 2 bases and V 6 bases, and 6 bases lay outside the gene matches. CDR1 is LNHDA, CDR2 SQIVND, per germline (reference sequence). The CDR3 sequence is CASRVQGERNQPQHF. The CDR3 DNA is TGTGCCAGTAGGGTACAGGGGGAGCGCAATCAGCCCCAGCATTTT.

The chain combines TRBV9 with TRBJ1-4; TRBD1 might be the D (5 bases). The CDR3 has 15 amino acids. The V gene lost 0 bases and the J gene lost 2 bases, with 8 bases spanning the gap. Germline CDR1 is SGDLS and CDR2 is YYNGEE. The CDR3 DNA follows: TGTGCCAGCAGCGTAGGCGGGGCTACTAATGAAAAACTGTTTTTT. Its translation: CASSVGGATNEKLFF.

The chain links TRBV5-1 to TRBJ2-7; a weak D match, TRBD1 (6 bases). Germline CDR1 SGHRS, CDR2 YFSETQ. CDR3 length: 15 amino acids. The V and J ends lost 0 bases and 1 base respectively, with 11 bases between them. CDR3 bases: TGCGCCAGCAGCTTGGTGCAGGGGAAGTCCTACGAGCAGTACTTC. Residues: CASSLVQGKSYEQYF.